This passage covers 31 T cell receptor beta chains from one sample sequenced in a study of OX40 agonist ivuxolimab in advanced cancers. Libraries were prepared by immunoSEQ multiplex PCR; TCRdb keeps only in-frame clonotypes and omits some of them. The table lists about 67,000 clones, approximately 85% of them singletons, with approximately 2% in the top ten. The sample here was CD4+ or CD8+ T cells sorted from blood, taken in a trial of the OX40 agonist ivuxolimab. The receptors here all came from an adult with an advanced solid tumor such as melanoma, head and neck, liver or kidney cancer.

This clone was seen just once. V usage is TRBV7-3 and J usage is TRBJ1-2, with D perhaps TRBD1 (5 bases). Deletions cut 10 bases from V and 4 bases from J, with 19 bases between. Germline CDR1 reads SGHTA; CDR2 reads FQGTGA. The CDR3 length is 14 residues. CDR3 coding DNA: TGTGCCACCGCCCGGGCAGGGAGAGGCTATGGCTACACCTTC. Translated, it gives CATARAGRGYGYTF.

The chain couples TRBV5-8 to TRBJ1-1, with TRBD1 as a possible D gene (5 bases). Trimming removed 7 bases from V and 4 bases from J, with 14 bases in between. CDR1 SGHTS and CDR2 YDEGEE come from the germline V gene. This CDR3 is built from 13 residues. Written as DNA, the CDR3 is TGTGCCAGCGATGGACCGGGGCGCACTGAAGCTTTCTTT. Residues: CASDGPGRTEAFF.

The V and J genes are TRBV5-4 and TRBJ2-3; the match to TRBD1 covers 7 bases. V shed 2 bases, J shed 6 bases, and the junction held 9 bases outside the gene matches. The germline CDR1 and CDR2 sequences are SGHNT and YYREEE (reference sequence). The CDR3 spans 15 residues. The CDR3 nucleotides are TGTGCCAGCAGCTTAGAACTGACAGGGTCGGATACGCAGTATTTT. As protein: CASSLELTGSDTQYF.

The V and J genes are TRBV29-1 and TRBJ1-1, with 9 bases fitting TRBD1. The CDR3 spans 14 residues. Germline CDR1 reads SQVTM; CDR2 reads ANQGSEA. The junction had 2 bases not matched to a gene; V was cut back by 2 bases and J by 1 base. CDR3 amino acids: CSVEKGQGNTEAFF. DNA for the CDR3: TGCAGCGTTGAAAAGGGACAGGGGAACACTGAAGCTTTCTTT.

This chain links TRBV28 with TRBJ2-2; no firm D call. The CDR3 is 14 residues long. Germline CDR1 MDHEN, CDR2 SYDVKM. The V and J ends lost 7 bases and 9 bases respectively, with 18 bases between them. CDR3 in DNA: TGTGCCAGCACGTCGATAGATTTGTCCCGGGAGCTGTTTTTT. Its protein product is CASTSIDLSRELFF.

CDR3 loop: CASTFNSGANVLTF. CDR3 DNA sequence: TGTGCCAGCACCTTCAACTCTGGGGCCAACGTCCTGACTTTC. The rearrangement links TRBV27 to TRBJ2-6; D is unresolved. Between the trimmed V and J ends, which lost 7 bases and 0 bases, there was a span of 7 bases. Germline V gene data show CDR1 as MNHEY and CDR2 as SMNVEV (reference sequence). This CDR3 is 14 amino acids long.

The rearrangement uses TRBV19 and TRBJ2-7, with TRBD2 identical over 12 bases. Germline V gene sequence: CDR1 LNHDA, CDR2 SQIVND (reference sequence). Trimming cost V 6 bases and J 4 bases; bases outside gene matches: 4. The CDR3 is 14 amino acids. The CDR3 DNA sequence: TGTGCCAGTAGACGACTAGCGGGAGAATACGAGCAGTACTTC. Protein sequence: CASRRLAGEYEQYF. Full variable domain (missing parts from reference TRBV19 and TRBJ2-7): DGGITQSPKYLFRKEGQNVTLSCEQNLNHDAMYWYRQDPGQGLRLIYYSQIVNDFQKGDIAEGYSVSREKKESFPLTVTSAQKNPTAFYLCASRRLAGEYEQYFGPGTRLTVT.

V is TRBV28 and J is TRBJ2-7; D gene ambiguous. The CDR3 is made up of 13 amino acids. CDR1 MDHEN and CDR2 SYDVKM come from the germline V gene. V was pared by 4 bases and J by 6 bases, with 13 bases between. CDR3 DNA: TGTGCCAGCAGTTCGGGCTACTTGGGCGAGCAGTACTTC. Residues: CASSSGYLGEQYF.

The chain carries TRBV9 and TRBJ2-5; D is perhaps TRBD2 (5 bases). Trimming shortened V by 1 base and J by 3 bases, and 7 bases separated the two germline ends. CDR3 length: 13 amino acids. CDR1 SGDLS and CDR2 YYNGEE come from the germline V gene. The CDR3: CASSVSGEETQYF. In nucleotides, the CDR3 is TGTGCCAGCAGCGTAAGCGGCGAAGAGACCCAGTACTTC.

This clone has only one observation. The chain uses TRBV18 and TRBJ2-7; D gene uncertain. The ends were cut back, 3 bases at V and 2 bases at J, with 17 bases in the middle. Germline loops: CDR1 KGHSH, CDR2 LQKENI. The CDR3 consists of 16 residues. The CDR3 here is CASSPQRSRKPYEQYF. CDR3 sequence (DNA): TGTGCCAGCTCACCGCAAAGAAGTCGCAAACCCTACGAGCAGTACTTC.

This chain uses TRBV5-1 with TRBJ1-1; TRBD1 matches at 9 bases. This CDR3 is built from 18 residues. Trimming took 2 bases from V and 0 from J; bases not matched to a gene: 11. From germline, CDR1 is SGHRS and CDR2 YFSETQ. As DNA, the CDR3 is TGCGCCAGCAGCTTAGCAAAAGGGACAGGGACTGTGAACACTGAAGCTTTCTTT. This codes for CASSLAKGTGTVNTEAFF.

The chain joins TRBV19 to TRBJ2-2, with 8 bases fitting TRBD2. Germline CDR1 and CDR2: LNHDA and SQIVND (reference sequence). The length of the CDR3 is 16 residues. V was clipped by 3 bases and J by 5 bases; unmatched bases: 8. This CDR3 reads CASSIGMLAGTGELFF. The CDR3 DNA reads as TGTGCCAGTAGTATTGGAATGTTAGCGGGAACCGGGGAGCTGTTTTTT.

The chain has TRBV5-1 and TRBJ1-1; D call uncertain. Germline lookup yields CDR1 SGHRS and CDR2 YFSETQ. Trimming stripped 3 bases from V and 1 base from J, with 10 bases between. The CDR3 has 14 residues. The CDR3 DNA is TGCGCCAGCAGCTCGGCCCCAGCGAACACTGAAGCTTTCTTT. This encodes CASSSAPANTEAFF.

As for this clone: The germline gene is not matched at one end of the junction; a read error may be the cause. The chain employs TRBV14 and TRBJ2-1, with D perhaps matching TRBD1 (5 bases). This CDR3 is built from 17 residues. Per the germline V gene, CDR1 is SGHDN and CDR2 is FVKESK. The DNA of the CDR3 is TGTGCCAGCAGCCAAGCGTCGAGCGTAGGGGCCTATAATGAGCAGTTCTTC. Protein: CASSQASSVGAYNEQFF.

V and J are TRBV10-1 and TRBJ2-7, with D maybe TRBD2 (7 bases). The CDR3 runs 14 residues. Germline-derived CDR1 and CDR2 are WNHNN and SYGVQD (reference sequence). Trimming took 7 bases from V and 2 from J, leaving 15 bases between them. The CDR3 reads CASMGGRDTYEQYF. The CDR3 DNA follows: TGCGCCAGCATGGGGGGGCGGGATACCTACGAGCAGTACTTC.

This clone was found a few times. The CDR3 DNA reads as TGTGCCAGCAGCCTCGCCGGGGAGCTGTTTTTT. Encoded protein: CASSLAGELFF. V is TRBV5-4 and J is TRBJ2-2, with no clear D. Trimming left V 4 bases short and J 6 bases short, with 4 bases between. There are 11 residues in the CDR3. CDR1 and CDR2 from the germline V gene are SGHNT and YYREEE (reference sequence).

The J gene is TRBJ1-1, the V gene TRBV7-9, with D maybe TRBD1 (6 bases). This CDR3 has 16 amino acids. V lost 5 bases and J lost 0, with 16 bases in between. From germline, CDR1 is SEHNR and CDR2 FQNEAQ (reference sequence). CDR3 sequence: CASSPSAGALNTEAFF. The CDR3 bases are TGTGCCAGCAGCCCCTCTGCGGGGGCCTTGAACACTGAAGCTTTCTTT. Variable domain in full (rest from reference TRBV7-9 and TRBJ1-1): DTGVSQNPRHKITKRGQNVTFRCDPISEHNRLYWYRQTLGQGPEFLTYFQNEAQLEKSRLLSDRFSAERPKGSFSTLEIQRTEQGDSAMYLCASSPSAGALNTEAFFGQGTRLTVV.

This chain connects TRBV6-1 to TRBJ1-5; D not resolved. The CDR3 extends over 15 amino acids. CDR1 MNHNS and CDR2 SASEGT come from the germline V gene. The ends were cut back, 4 bases at V and 2 bases at J, with 12 bases in the middle. CDR3 region: CASSGVRSGNQPQHF. The CDR3 DNA reads TGTGCCAGCAGTGGCGTCAGGTCTGGCAATCAGCCCCAGCATTTT.

This clone was observed once. The chain employs TRBV27 and TRBJ1-1; maybe TRBD1 (5 bases). The CDR3 is made up of 14 amino acids. With 7 bases removed from V and 8 bases from J, the gap between germline ends came to 20 bases. CDR1 and CDR2 from the germline V gene are MNHEY and SMNVEV (reference sequence). CDR3 coding DNA: TGTGCCAGCACTAGACCGGGACTCGGAGGGGAAGCTTTCTTT. This encodes CASTRPGLGGEAFF.

The chain is built from TRBV27 and TRBJ2-7, with 7 bases fitting TRBD2. Germline V gene sequence: CDR1 MNHEY, CDR2 SMNVEV (reference sequence). The trim removed 0 bases at V and 5 bases at J, leaving 1 base unmatched. The CDR3 totals 13 residues. CDR3 nucleotides: TGTGCCAGCAGTTTATCAGGGAGGGACGAGCAGTACTTC. Protein product: CASSLSGRDEQYF.

The J gene is TRBJ1-2, the V gene TRBV5-6, with D hard to call. The CDR3 extends over 12 amino acids. Between the trimmed V and J ends, which lost 4 bases and 4 bases, there was a span of 8 bases. The V gene's germline CDR1 is SGHDT and CDR2 YYEEEE. CDR3 DNA sequence: TGTGCCAGCAGCCCCTACGGCTATGGCTACACCTTC. The encoded protein is CASSPYGYGYTF. Together with reference TRBV5-6 and TRBJ1-2, the CDR3 gives the full variable domain: DAGVTQSPTHLIKTRGQQVTLRCSPKSGHDTVSWYQQALGQGPQFIFQYYEEEERQRGNFPDRFSGHQFPNYSSELNVNALLLGDSALYLCASSPYGYGYTFGSGTRLTVV.

The chain is built from TRBV6-1 and TRBJ2-7; 12 nucleotides line up with TRBD2. This CDR3 contains 17 residues. Germline lookup yields CDR1 MNHNS and CDR2 SASEGT. V shed 4 bases, J shed 0 bases, and the junction held 7 bases outside the gene matches. CDR3 bases: TGTGCCAGCAGTGGTGGGTGGACTAGCGGGATCTCCTACGAGCAGTACTTC. Translation gives CASSGGWTSGISYEQYF.

With regard to this clone: One junction end does not reproduce the germline sequence, and a read error may be involved. This sequence joins TRBV9 and TRBJ2-3, with D possibly matching TRBD2 (6 bases). The CDR3 extends over 14 amino acids. Germline-derived CDR1 and CDR2 are SGDLS and YYNGEE. This chain's CDR3 is CASSPLTSIDTQYF. The CDR3 DNA reads TGTGCCAGCAGCCCGCTTACTAGCATAGATACGCAGTATTTT.

The rearrangement links TRBV6-1 to TRBJ2-2; 9 nucleotides align to TRBD1. In germline, CDR1 is MNHNS, CDR2 SASEGT. Losses at the gene ends were 2 bases for V and 6 bases for J; bases not matched to a gene: 7. The length of the CDR3 is 16 residues. CDR3 in amino acids: CASSELGTGIPGELFF. In DNA, the CDR3 is TGTGCCAGCAGTGAATTGGGGACAGGGATCCCCGGGGAGCTGTTTTTT.

The chain joins TRBV7-6 to TRBJ2-5; D unresolved. V was shortened by 5 bases and J by 5 bases, with 15 bases between the two germline ends. This CDR3 contains 14 residues. Germline-derived CDR1 and CDR2 are SGHVS and FNYEAQ. CDR3 nucleotides: TGTGCCAGCAGCAGTACAGTCCTCGGGGAGACCCAGTACTTC. It is translated as CASSSTVLGETQYF.

This clone occurred a few times. The V call is TRBV19, the J call TRBJ2-2, with TRBD2 matching over 7 bases. Germline CDR1 is LNHDA and CDR2 is SQIVND (reference sequence). V trimming: 11 bases; J trimming: 5 bases; junction bases outside the gene matches: 11. The CDR3 extends over 14 amino acids. For the CDR3, the DNA is TGTGCCGGATCAAGGACTAGTCGAACCGGGGAGCTGTTTTTT. Residues: CAGSRTSRTGELFF. The entire variable domain, with the rest obtained from reference TRBV19 and TRBJ2-2, is as follows: DGGITQSPKYLFRKEGQNVTLSCEQNLNHDAMYWYRQDPGQGLRLIYYSQIVNDFQKGDIAEGYSVSREKKESFPLTVTSAQKNPTAFYLCAGSRTSRTGELFFGEGSRLTVL.

This clone appeared a single time. V is TRBV15 and J is TRBJ2-5; D is possibly TRBD1 (6 bases). The germline V gene encodes CDR1 LNHNV and CDR2 YYDKDF (reference sequence). Trimming removed 4 bases from V and 6 bases from J, with 15 bases in between. The CDR3 is made up of 14 amino acids. Written as DNA, the CDR3 is TGTGCCACCAGCATTGGGGGCGCCGGGAAGACCCAGTACTTC. Translation: CATSIGGAGKTQYF.

Note on this clone: Within the sample, other DNA sequences also encode this same CDR3. V usage is TRBV28 and J usage is TRBJ1-1; D is ambiguous. The CDR3 consists of 12 residues. Trimming took 4 bases from V and 1 from J, leaving 4 bases between them. Germline CDR1 reads MDHEN; CDR2 reads SYDVKM. CDR3 loop: CASSSQNTEAFF. The CDR3 nucleotides are TGTGCCAGCAGTTCACAGAACACTGAAGCTTTCTTT. Using reference TRBV28 and TRBJ1-1 for the parts outside the CDR3, the full variable domain is DVKVTQSSRYLVKRTGEKVFLECVQDMDHENMFWYRQDPGLGLRLIYFSYDVKMKEKGDIPEGYSVSREKKERFSLILESASTNQTSMYLCASSSQNTEAFFGQGTRLTVV.

The gene calls are TRBV25-1 and TRBJ1-4; no definite D call. This CDR3 spans 16 amino acids. V lost 5 bases and J lost 7, with 20 bases in between. Per germline, CDR1 MGHDK and CDR2 SYGVNS. The CDR3, as DNA: TGTGCCAGCAGTCCTGGGCTCCTGGGGTGGAGTGAAAAACTGTTTTTT. Its translation is CASSPGLLGWSEKLFF.

The chain joins TRBV11-3 to TRBJ2-5; unclear D gene. Germline V CDR1 and CDR2: SGHNT, YENEEA. Trimming stripped 0 bases from V and 5 bases from J, with 7 bases between. This CDR3 is built from 13 residues. The CDR3 protein is CASSLDGSETQYF. The CDR3 DNA reads TGTGCCAGCAGCTTAGACGGGTCTGAGACCCAGTACTTC.

The V gene is TRBV28, the J gene TRBJ2-7; D may be TRBD1 (5 bases). This CDR3 has 14 amino acids. V lost 3 bases, J lost 1 base, and 10 bases lay in between. Germline loops: CDR1 MDHEN, CDR2 SYDVKM. CDR3 sequence: CASSFQGGSYEQYF. CDR3 nucleotides: TGTGCCAGCAGTTTCCAGGGTGGATCCTACGAGCAGTACTTC.